The 12 T cell receptor beta chains below all came from one sample that was sequenced in a study of T cells in Graves' hyperthyroidism and ophthalmopathy (dated by TCRdb to the late 2010s). Library creation used multiplex PCR. The sample was run on an Illumina HiSeq 2000. The TCR beta CDR3 regions were amplified from RNA transcripts. The TCR CDR3 was subjected to a first round of RT-PCR using the HTBI primer set and the Qiagen OneStep RT-PCR kit. The public reads were quality trimmed at Q25 with fastp and then assembled into clones with MiXCR by TCRdb, keeping productive beta chains. Entries that share a CDR3 protein sequence are merged under the most common genes and DNA. This sample has approximately 400,000 distinct CDR3 sequences in its table, and approximately 20% of those were observed once. Around 4% of the sample lies in the top ten. Sequencing was carried out using blood. The receptor set was obtained from a woman between 18 and 29 years old with Graves' hyperthyroidism.

This clonotype was observed many times. The chain carries TRBV4-2 and TRBJ2-7, with 7 positions matching TRBD2. The V and J ends lost 2 bases and 0 bases, in that order; junction bases with no gene match: 1. CDR1 LGHNA and CDR2 YNFKEQ come from the germline V gene. The CDR3 extends over 14 amino acids. In DNA form, the CDR3 reads TGTGCCAGCAGCCAAAGCGGGAACTCCTACGAGCAGTACTTC. This translates into CASSQSGNSYEQYF.

The rearrangement uses TRBV5-1 and TRBJ2-5; a weak D match, TRBD2 (6 bases). V lost 0 bases, J lost 4 bases, and 16 bases lay in between. The CDR3 sequence is 16 residues long. Germline V gives CDR1 SGHRS, CDR2 YFSETQ. CDR3 amino acids: CASSLVAAGLGETQYF. The CDR3 DNA follows: TGCGCCAGCAGCTTGGTAGCAGCGGGCCTAGGAGAGACCCAGTACTTC.

This clonotype was picked up many times. This sequence joins TRBV7-3 and TRBJ1-1, with D perhaps TRBD1 (6 bases). The CDR3 has 13 amino acids. Germline values: CDR1 SGHTA, CDR2 FQGTGA. V lost 3 bases and J 8 bases, leaving 13 bases between the germline ends. CDR3 in amino acids: CASSLDDRSEAFF. DNA of the CDR3: TGTGCCAGCAGCTTGGACGACAGGAGCGAAGCTTTCTTT.

This clonotype was seen ten or more times. The rearrangement links TRBV19 to TRBJ1-5; D gene unclear. CDR3 length equals 13 residues. V lost 6 bases, J lost 3 bases, and 9 bases lay in between. Germline-derived CDR1 and CDR2 are LNHDA and SQIVND (reference sequence). CDR3 amino acids: CASSEQFNQPQHF. The CDR3 DNA sequence: TGTGCCAGTAGCGAACAGTTCAATCAGCCCCAGCATTTT.

This clonotype was counted many times. The chain uses TRBV3-1 and TRBJ1-1; D gene unclear. The CDR3 runs 13 residues. The V end lost 4 bases, the J end lost 6 bases, and 12 bases lay between the germline ends. Germline assignment: CDR1 LGHDT and CDR2 YNNKEL (reference sequence). CDR3 sequence reads: CASSLNFGAEAFF. The CDR3 DNA reads TGTGCCAGCAGCCTAAATTTTGGCGCTGAAGCTTTCTTT.

The table lists this clonotype with many counts. The genes are TRBV5-1 and TRBJ2-5; D gene unclear. The CDR3 runs to 15 residues. CDR1 and CDR2 from the germline V gene are SGHRS and YFSETQ. The germline V and J ends were trimmed by 5 bases and 5 bases, with 19 bases remaining between them. CDR3 sequence reads: CASRPPQGFGETQYF. The CDR3 DNA sequence: TGCGCCAGCAGACCTCCTCAAGGGTTCGGGGAGACCCAGTACTTC.

This clonotype has ten or more counts. CDR3 sequence (DNA): TGTGCCAGCAGCTTTGGACAGTTACAAGAGACCCAGTACTTC. This encodes CASSFGQLQETQYF. The chain combines TRBV7-2 with TRBJ2-5, with D possibly being TRBD1 (6 bases). The germline V gene encodes CDR1 SGHTA and CDR2 FQGNSA. Trimming left V 3 bases short and J 2 bases short, with 10 bases between. The CDR3 contains 14 residues.

This clonotype was recorded at least ten times. This chain uses TRBV12-3 or TRBV12-4 with TRBJ2-7, with D possibly matching TRBD1 (5 bases). Trimming cost V 1 base and J 6 bases, with 16 bases left between them. This CDR3 spans 15 amino acids. CDR3 protein: CASSLGQGGSSEQYF. The CDR3 DNA sequence: TGTGCCAGCAGTTTAGGGCAGGGTGGATCGAGCGAGCAGTACTTC.

This clonotype showed up many times. The chain is built from TRBV29-1 and TRBJ1-3; D gene uncertain. Between the trimmed V and J ends, which lost 7 bases and 7 bases, there was a span of 17 bases. Germline V gene data show CDR1 as SQVTM and CDR2 as ANQGSEA. This CDR3 comprises 13 residues. The CDR3, as DNA: TGCAGCGGGCGAGAAGGTAATGGGAACACCATATATTTT. Amino acids: CSGREGNGNTIYF.

V gene TRBV30 combines with J gene TRBJ1-1; unclear D gene. The CDR3 sequence is 13 residues long. CDR1 is GTSNPN and CDR2 is SVGIG in the germline V gene (reference sequence). V lost 1 base and J lost 7, with 13 bases in between. The CDR3 reads CAWSAPKRGEAFF. CDR3 coding DNA: TGTGCCTGGAGTGCCCCAAAGAGAGGTGAAGCTTTCTTT.

This clonotype was observed at least ten times. This rearrangement joins TRBV30 to TRBJ2-2; D ambiguous. Deletions cut 1 base from V and 4 bases from J, with 7 bases between. The CDR3 runs to 13 residues. CDR1 and CDR2 from the germline V gene are GTSNPN and SVGIG (reference sequence). CDR3 DNA sequence: TGTGCCTGGAGTGCCAGCTTCACCGGGGAGCTGTTTTTT. Residues: CAWSASFTGELFF. Full variable domain (remainder filled in from reference TRBV30 and TRBJ2-2): SQTIHQWPATLVQPVGSPLSLECTVEGTSNPNLYWYRQAAGRGLQLLFYSVGIGQISSEVPQNLSASRPQDRQFILSSKKLLLSDSGFYLCAWSASFTGELFFGEGSRLTVL.

This clonotype was seen more than once but under ten times. V and J are TRBV4-2 and TRBJ2-5; 10 bases are shared with TRBD2. CDR1 LGHNA and CDR2 YNFKEQ come from the germline V gene. The CDR3 has 19 residues. Unmatched junction bases numbered 13, after V lost 1 base and J lost 2 bases. CDR3 coding DNA: TGTGCCAGCAGCCAAGTCACGGCAACTAGCGGGGCCGCGCAAGAGACCCAGTACTTC. It specifies CASSQVTATSGAAQETQYF.